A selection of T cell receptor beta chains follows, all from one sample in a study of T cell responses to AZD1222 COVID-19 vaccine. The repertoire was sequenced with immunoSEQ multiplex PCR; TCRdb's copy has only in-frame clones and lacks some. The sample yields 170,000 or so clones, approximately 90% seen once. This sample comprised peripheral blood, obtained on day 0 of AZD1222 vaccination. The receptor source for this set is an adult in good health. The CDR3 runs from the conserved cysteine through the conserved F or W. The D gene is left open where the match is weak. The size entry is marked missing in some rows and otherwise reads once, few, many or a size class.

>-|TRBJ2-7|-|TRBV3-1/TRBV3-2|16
CASSPSPGGGVYEQYF
TGTGCCAGCAGCCCCTCCCCCGGGGGTGGGGTCTACGAGCAGTACTTC
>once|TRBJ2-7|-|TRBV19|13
CASSIGQTNEQYF
TGTGCCAGTAGTATAGGCCAGACCAACGAGCAGTACTTC
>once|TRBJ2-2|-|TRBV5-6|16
CASSLVGGGYGGELFF
TGTGCCAGCAGCTTGGTAGGTGGTGGGTACGGCGGGGAGCTGTTTTTT
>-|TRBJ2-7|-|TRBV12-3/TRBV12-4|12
CASSLGDLGGYF
TGTGCCAGCAGTTTAGGAGACTTAGGGGGGTACTTC
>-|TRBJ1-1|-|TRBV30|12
CAWSVHNTEAFF
TGTGCCTGGAGTGTACACAACACTGAAGCTTTCTTT
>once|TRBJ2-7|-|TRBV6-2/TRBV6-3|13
CASSRGSSYEQYF
TGTGCCAGCAGCCGCGGAAGCTCCTACGAGCAGTACTTC
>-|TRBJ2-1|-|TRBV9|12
CASSVPTELQFF
TGTGCCAGCAGCGTACCCACTGAGTTACAGTTCTTC
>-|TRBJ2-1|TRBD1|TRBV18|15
CASSPGQDTYNEQFF
TGTGCCAGCTCACCGGGACAGGATACCTACAATGAGCAGTTCTTC
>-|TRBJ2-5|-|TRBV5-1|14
CASSLGQGGETQYF
TGCGCCAGCAGCTTGGGTCAGGGAGGCGAGACCCAGTACTTC
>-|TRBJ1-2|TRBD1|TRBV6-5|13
CASSKGALDGYTF
TGTGCCAGCAGTAAGGGGGCGCTGGATGGCTACACCTTC
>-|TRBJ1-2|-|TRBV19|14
CASSISGDPYGYTF
TGTGCCAGTAGTATTTCAGGGGACCCCTATGGCTACACCTTC
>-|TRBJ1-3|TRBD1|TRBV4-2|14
CASSRTGSGNTIYF
TGTGCCAGCAGCCGGACAGGCTCTGGAAACACCATATATTTT
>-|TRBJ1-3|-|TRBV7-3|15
CASSSQGQSGNTIYF
TGTGCCAGCAGCTCCCAGGGACAATCTGGAAACACCATATATTTT
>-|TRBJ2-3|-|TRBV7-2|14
CASSLGGQTDTQYF
TGTGCCAGCAGCTTGGGGGGGCAGACTGATACGCAGTATTTT
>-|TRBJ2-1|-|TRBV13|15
CASSLWGALNNEQFF
TGTGCCAGCAGCTTATGGGGGGCACTCAACAATGAGCAGTTCTTC
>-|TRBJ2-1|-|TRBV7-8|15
CASSLQQLPPDEQFF
TGTGCCAGCAGCCTCCAGCAGCTCCCCCCGGATGAGCAGTTCTTC
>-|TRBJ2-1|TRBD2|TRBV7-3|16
CASSLTSGGFNNEQFF
TGTGCCAGCAGCTTAACTAGCGGGGGTTTCAACAATGAGCAGTTCTTC
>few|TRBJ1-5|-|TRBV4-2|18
CASSQDAPGPGSNQPQHF
TGTGCCAGCAGCCAAGATGCCCCCGGGCCTGGGAGCAATCAGCCCCAGCATTTT
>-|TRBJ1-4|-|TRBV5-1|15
CASSLRGTTNEKLFF
TGCGCCAGCAGCTTAAGAGGGACAACTAATGAAAAACTGTTTTTT
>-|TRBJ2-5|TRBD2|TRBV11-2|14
CASSDRGGTETQYF
TGTGCCAGCAGCGACCGGGGGGGGACAGAGACCCAGTACTTC
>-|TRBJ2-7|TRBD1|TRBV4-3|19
CASSQDTWASGTGGYEQYF
TGCGCCAGCAGCCAAGATACCTGGGCCTCCGGGACAGGGGGCTACGAGCAGTACTTC
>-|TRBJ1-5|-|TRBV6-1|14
CASSETGSNQPQHF
TGTGCCAGCAGTGAGACAGGTAGCAATCAGCCCCAGCATTTT
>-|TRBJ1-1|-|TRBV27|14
CASSSYDRNTEAFF
TGTGCCAGCAGTTCTTACGACAGGAACACTGAAGCTTTCTTT
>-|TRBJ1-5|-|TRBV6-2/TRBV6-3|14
CASSWVGLGQPQHF
TGTGCCAGCAGTTGGGTGGGGCTCGGGCAGCCCCAGCATTTT
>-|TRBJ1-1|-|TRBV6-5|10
CANTTPGAFF
TGTGCCAATACGACCCCTGGGGCTTTCTTT
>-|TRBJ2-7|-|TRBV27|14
CASSLSVHTYEQYF
TGTGCCAGCAGTTTAAGTGTACACACCTACGAGCAGTACTTC
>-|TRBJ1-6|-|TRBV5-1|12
CASSWDNSPLHF
TGCGCCAGCAGCTGGGATAATTCACCCCTCCACTTT
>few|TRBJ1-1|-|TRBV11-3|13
CASSFVRDTEAFF
TGTGCCAGCAGCTTCGTCAGGGACACTGAAGCTTTCTTT
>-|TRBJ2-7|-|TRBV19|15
CASRISGGDTYEQYF
TGTGCCAGTAGAATCAGCGGAGGGGATACCTACGAGCAGTACTTC
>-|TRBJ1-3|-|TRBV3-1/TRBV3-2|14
CASSPRVPGNTIYF
TGTGCCAGCAGCCCCCGGGTCCCTGGAAACACCATATATTTT
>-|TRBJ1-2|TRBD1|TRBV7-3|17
CASSFGTGGVGSSGYTF
TGTGCCAGCAGCTTCGGGACAGGGGGCGTGGGAAGCAGTGGCTACACCTTC
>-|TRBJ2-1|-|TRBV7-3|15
CASSLDGGSYNEQFF
TGTGCCAGCAGCCTCGACGGTGGCTCCTACAATGAGCAGTTCTTC
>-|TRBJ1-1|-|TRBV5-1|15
CASSLVQGLNTEAFF
TGCGCCAGCAGCTTGGTTCAGGGACTAAACACTGAAGCTTTCTTT
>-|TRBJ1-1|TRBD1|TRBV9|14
CASSPRDRGREAFF
TGTGCCAGCAGCCCCCGGGACAGGGGGCGAGAGGCTTTCTTT
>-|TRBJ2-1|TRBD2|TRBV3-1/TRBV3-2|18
CASSPYGLAGDFYNEQFF
TGTGCCAGCAGCCCGTACGGACTAGCGGGGGATTTCTACAATGAGCAGTTCTTC
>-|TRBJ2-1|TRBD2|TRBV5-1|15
CASSISGGSYNEQFF
TGCGCCAGCAGCATTAGCGGGGGCTCCTACAATGAGCAGTTCTTC
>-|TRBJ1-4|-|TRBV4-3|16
CASSQEGPRTNEKLFF
TGCGCCAGCAGCCAAGAGGGGCCGCGAACTAATGAAAAACTGTTTTTT
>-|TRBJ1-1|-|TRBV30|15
CAWSSWGGANTEAFF
TGTGCCTGGAGTTCATGGGGGGGCGCGAACACTGAAGCTTTCTTT
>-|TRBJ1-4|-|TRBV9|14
CASSRDAGIEKLFF
TGTGCCAGCAGCCGGGACGCAGGAATCGAAAAACTGTTTTTT
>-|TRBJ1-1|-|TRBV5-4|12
CASSYRSTEAFF
TGTGCCAGCAGCTACCGAAGCACTGAAGCTTTCTTT
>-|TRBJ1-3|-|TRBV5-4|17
CASSLDRQSFLGNTIYF
TGTGCCAGCAGCTTGGACCGACAGTCGTTTCTAGGAAACACCATATATTTT
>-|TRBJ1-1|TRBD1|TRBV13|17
CASSLGQGAYLGTEAFF
TGTGCCAGCAGCCTAGGACAGGGGGCTTACCTGGGGACTGAAGCTTTCTTT
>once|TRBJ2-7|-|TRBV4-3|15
CASSQDPGPTYEQYF
TGCGCCAGCAGCCAAGATCCCGGACCCACCTACGAGCAGTACTTC
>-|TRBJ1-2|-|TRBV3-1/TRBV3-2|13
CASSHESNYGYTF
TGTGCCAGCAGCCATGAATCTAACTATGGCTACACCTTC
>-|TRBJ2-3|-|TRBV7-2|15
CASSLEGQITDTQYF
TGTGCCAGCAGCTTAGAGGGCCAAATCACAGATACGCAGTATTTT
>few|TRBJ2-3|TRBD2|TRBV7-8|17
CASSLVMTSGGADTQYF
TGTGCCAGCAGCTTAGTGATGACTAGCGGGGGTGCAGATACGCAGTATTTT
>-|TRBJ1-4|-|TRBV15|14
CATTTRSTNEKLFF
TGTGCCACCACGACCCGTTCAACTAATGAAAAACTGTTTTTT
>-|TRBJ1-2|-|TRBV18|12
CASSPLRGGYTF
TGTGCCAGCTCACCACTTCGGGGAGGCTACACCTTC
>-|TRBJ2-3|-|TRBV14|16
CASSQDLGGRLDTQYF
TGTGCCAGCAGCCAAGATTTAGGGGGTCGGTTGGATACGCAGTATTTT
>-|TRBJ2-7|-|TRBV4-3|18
CASSPDGLGLAGYYEQYF
TGCGCCAGCAGCCCTGATGGGTTAGGGCTAGCAGGATACTACGAGCAGTACTTC
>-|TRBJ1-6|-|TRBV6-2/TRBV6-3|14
CASSIGGYNSPLHF
TGTGCCAGCAGTATAGGGGGATATAATTCACCCCTCCACTTT